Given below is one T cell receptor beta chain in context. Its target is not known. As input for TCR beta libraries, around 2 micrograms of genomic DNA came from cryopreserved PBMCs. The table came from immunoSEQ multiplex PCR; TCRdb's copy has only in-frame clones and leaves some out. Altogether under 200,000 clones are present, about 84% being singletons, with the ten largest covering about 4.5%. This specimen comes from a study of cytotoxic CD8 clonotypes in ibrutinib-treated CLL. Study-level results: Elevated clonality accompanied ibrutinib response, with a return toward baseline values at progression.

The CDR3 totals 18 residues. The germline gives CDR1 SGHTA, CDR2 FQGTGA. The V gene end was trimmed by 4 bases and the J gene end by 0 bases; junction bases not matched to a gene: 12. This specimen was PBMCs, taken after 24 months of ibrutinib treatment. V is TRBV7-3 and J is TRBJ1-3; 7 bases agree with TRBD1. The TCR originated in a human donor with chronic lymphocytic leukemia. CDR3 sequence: CASSSLAGTVHSGNTIYF. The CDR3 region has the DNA TGTGCCAGCAGCTCCTTGGCGGGGACAGTGCACTCTGGAAACACCATATATTTT. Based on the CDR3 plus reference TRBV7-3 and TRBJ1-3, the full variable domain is GAGVSQTPSNKVTEKGKYVELRCDPISGHTALYWYRQSLGQGPEFLIYFQGTGAADDSGLPNDRFFAVRPEGSVSTLKIQRTERGDSAVYLCASSSLAGTVHSGNTIYFGEGSWLTVV.